This T cell receptor (beta chain) was captured by sequencing in a study of T cells after yellow fever vaccination. For TCR, cDNA came from 5'RACE template switching, which added a universal primer site and UMIs. TCRdb processed the 5' RACE reads anew with MiXCR; each CDR3 protein has one entry. The table lists about 580,000 distinct CDR3 sequences, roughly a sixth of them singletons. Findings and limits, study-wide: Peaking faster, on day 5 versus 15, the secondary response was nonetheless weaker. Abundant bulk-derived clonotypes could contaminate FACS-sorted repertoires.

This clonotype has a handful of counts. Its antigen is still unknown. The material was PBMCs, obtained 4 to 6 days after the first yellow fever vaccination. The clonotype originates from a man aged 18 to 29 who received the YFV17D yellow fever vaccine.

DNA of the CDR3: TGTGCCAGCAGTGAATGGCGGGGGGACACAGATACGCAGTATTTT. Translating it yields CASSEWRGDTDTQYF. The rearrangement links TRBV25-1 to TRBJ2-3; TRBD2 agrees at 8 bases. CDR3 length equals 15 residues. Germline V gene lookup returns CDR1 MGHDK and CDR2 SYGVNS. V trimming: 1 base; J trimming: 2 bases; junction bases outside the gene matches: 2.